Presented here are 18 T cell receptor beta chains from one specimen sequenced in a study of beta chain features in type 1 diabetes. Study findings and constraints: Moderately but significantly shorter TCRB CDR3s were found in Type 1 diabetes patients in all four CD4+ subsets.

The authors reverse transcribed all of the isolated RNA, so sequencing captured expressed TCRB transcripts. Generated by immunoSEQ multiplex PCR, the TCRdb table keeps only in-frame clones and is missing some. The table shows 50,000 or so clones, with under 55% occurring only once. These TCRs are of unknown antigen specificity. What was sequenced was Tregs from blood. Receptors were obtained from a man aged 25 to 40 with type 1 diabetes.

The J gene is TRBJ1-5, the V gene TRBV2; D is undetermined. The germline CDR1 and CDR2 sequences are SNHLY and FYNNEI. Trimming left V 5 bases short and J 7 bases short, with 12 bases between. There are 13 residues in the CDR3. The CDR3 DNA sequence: TGTGCCAGCAGTCTGCGTCCCCGGCAGCCCCAGCATTTT. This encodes CASSLRPRQPQHF. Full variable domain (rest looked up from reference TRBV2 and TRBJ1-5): EPEVTQTPSHQVTQMGQEVILRCVPISNHLYFYWYRQILGQKVEFLVSFYNNEISEKSEIFDDQFSVERPDGSNFTLKIRSTKLEDSAMYFCASSLRPRQPQHFGDGTRLSIL.

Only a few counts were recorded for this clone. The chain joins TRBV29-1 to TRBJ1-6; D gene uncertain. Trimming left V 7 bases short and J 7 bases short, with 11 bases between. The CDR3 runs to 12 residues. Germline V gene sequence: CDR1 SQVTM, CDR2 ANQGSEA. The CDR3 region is CSARVENSPLHF. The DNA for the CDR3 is TGCAGCGCCCGGGTCGAGAATTCACCCCTCCACTTT.

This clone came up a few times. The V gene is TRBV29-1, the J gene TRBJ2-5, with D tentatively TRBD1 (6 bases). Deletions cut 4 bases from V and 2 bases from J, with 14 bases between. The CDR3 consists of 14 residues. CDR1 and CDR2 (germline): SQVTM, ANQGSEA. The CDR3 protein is CSVALRTVQETQYF. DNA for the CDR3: TGCAGCGTTGCTTTAAGGACAGTTCAAGAGACCCAGTACTTC.

The CDR3 sequence is CAWSVVSGQPQHF. CDR3 DNA: TGTGCCTGGAGTGTAGTGTCGGGGCAGCCCCAGCATTTT. The chain has TRBV30 and TRBJ1-5; no clear D. There are 13 residues in the CDR3. Trimming stripped 0 bases from V and 7 bases from J, with 10 bases between. CDR1 and CDR2 (germline): GTSNPN, SVGIG (reference sequence). Using reference TRBV30 and TRBJ1-5 for the parts outside the CDR3, the full variable domain is SQTIHQWPATLVQPVGSPLSLECTVEGTSNPNLYWYRQAAGRGLQLLFYSVGIGQISSEVPQNLSASRPQDRQFILSSKKLLLSDSGFYLCAWSVVSGQPQHFGDGTRLSIL.

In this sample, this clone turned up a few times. CDR3 DNA: TGTGCCAGCAGTGAAAGGTGGCGGGTGAACACCGGGGAGCTGTTTTTT. This encodes CASSERWRVNTGELFF. The chain couples TRBV6-1 to TRBJ2-2; D might be TRBD2 (5 bases). Germline assignment: CDR1 MNHNS and CDR2 SASEGT. The CDR3 is 16 residues long. Trimming stripped 2 bases from V and 1 base from J, with 11 bases between.

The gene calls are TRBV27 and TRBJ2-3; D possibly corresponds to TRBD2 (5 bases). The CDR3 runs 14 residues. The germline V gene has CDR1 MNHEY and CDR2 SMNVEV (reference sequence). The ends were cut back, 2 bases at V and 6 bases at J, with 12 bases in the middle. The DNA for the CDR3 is TGTGCCAGCAGTTTAAAGCGGTATGAGGATACGCAGTATTTT. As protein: CASSLKRYEDTQYF.

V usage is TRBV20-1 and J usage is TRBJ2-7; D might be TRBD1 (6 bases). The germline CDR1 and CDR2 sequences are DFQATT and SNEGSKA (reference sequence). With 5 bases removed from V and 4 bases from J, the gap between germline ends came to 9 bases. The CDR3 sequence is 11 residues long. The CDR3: CSASTGYEQYF. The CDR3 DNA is TGCAGTGCTTCTACAGGGTACGAGCAGTACTTC.

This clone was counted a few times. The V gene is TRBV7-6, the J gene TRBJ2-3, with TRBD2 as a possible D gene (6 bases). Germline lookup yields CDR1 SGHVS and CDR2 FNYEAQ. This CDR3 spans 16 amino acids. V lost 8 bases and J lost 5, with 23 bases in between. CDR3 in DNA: TGTGCCAGCCGAGCTTTGACGGGAGAGTGGGAAGATACGCAGTATTTT. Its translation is CASRALTGEWEDTQYF.

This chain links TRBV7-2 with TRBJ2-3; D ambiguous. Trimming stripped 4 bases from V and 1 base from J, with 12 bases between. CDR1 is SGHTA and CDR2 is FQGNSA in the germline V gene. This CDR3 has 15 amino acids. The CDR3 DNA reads TGTGCCAGCAGCTCCTATAATACAGGCACAGATACGCAGTATTTT. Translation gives CASSSYNTGTDTQYF.

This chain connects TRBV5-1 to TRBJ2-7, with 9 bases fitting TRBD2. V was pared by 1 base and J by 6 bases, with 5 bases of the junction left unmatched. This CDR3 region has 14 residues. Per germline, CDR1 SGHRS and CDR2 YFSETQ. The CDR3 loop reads CASSLRGLAREQYF. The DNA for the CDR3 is TGCGCCAGCAGCTTGAGAGGACTAGCGCGCGAGCAGTACTTC.

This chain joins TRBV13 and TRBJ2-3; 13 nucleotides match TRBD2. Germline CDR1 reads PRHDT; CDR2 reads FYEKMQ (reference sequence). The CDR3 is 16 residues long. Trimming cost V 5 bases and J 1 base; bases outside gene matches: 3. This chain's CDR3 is CASSPGLAGGTDTQYF. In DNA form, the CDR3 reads TGTGCCAGCAGCCCCGGACTAGCGGGGGGCACAGATACGCAGTATTTT.

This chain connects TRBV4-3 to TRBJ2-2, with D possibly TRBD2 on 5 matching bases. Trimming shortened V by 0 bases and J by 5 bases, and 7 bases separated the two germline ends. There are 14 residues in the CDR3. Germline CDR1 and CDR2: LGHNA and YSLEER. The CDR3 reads CASSQEGLTGELFF. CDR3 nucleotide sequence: TGCGCCAGCAGCCAAGAAGGACTTACCGGGGAGCTGTTTTTT.

Here the CDR3 reads CASSRGGQPYGYTF. For the CDR3, the DNA is TGTGCCAGCAGCCGCGGGGGGCAACCGTATGGCTACACCTTC. The chain carries TRBV6-1 and TRBJ1-2, with TRBD1 as a possible D gene (6 bases). The CDR3 is made up of 14 amino acids. In germline, CDR1 is MNHNS, CDR2 SASEGT. V gave up 6 bases and J gave up 5 bases, with 16 bases separating them.

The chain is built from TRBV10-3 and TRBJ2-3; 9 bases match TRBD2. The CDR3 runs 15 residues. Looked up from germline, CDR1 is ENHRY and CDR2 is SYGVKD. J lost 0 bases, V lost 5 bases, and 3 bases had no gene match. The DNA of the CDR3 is TGTGCCATCAGTAAACTAGCGGGTAGCACAGATACGCAGTATTTT. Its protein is CAISKLAGSTDTQYF.

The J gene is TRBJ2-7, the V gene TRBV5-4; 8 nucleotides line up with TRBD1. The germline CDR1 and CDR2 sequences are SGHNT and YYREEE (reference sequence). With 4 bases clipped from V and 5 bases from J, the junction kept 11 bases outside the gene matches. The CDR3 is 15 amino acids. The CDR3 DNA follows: TGTGCCAGCAGCCGACCTGGACAGGGACGGCACGAGCAGTACTTC. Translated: CASSRPGQGRHEQYF.

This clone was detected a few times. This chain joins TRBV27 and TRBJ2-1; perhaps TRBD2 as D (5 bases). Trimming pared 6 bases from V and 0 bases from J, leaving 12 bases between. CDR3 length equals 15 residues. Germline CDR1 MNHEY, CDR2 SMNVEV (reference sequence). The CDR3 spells CASSWKGSSYNEQFF. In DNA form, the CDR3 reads TGTGCCAGCAGCTGGAAAGGGAGCTCCTACAATGAGCAGTTCTTC.

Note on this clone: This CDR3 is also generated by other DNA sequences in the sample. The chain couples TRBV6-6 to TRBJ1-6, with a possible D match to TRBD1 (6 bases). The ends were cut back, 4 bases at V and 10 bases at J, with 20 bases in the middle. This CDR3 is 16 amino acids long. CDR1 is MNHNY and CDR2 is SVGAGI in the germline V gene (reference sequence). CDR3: CASSSKGGITNSPLHF. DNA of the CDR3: TGTGCCAGCAGTTCGAAAGGGGGAATTACTAACTCACCCCTCCACTTT.

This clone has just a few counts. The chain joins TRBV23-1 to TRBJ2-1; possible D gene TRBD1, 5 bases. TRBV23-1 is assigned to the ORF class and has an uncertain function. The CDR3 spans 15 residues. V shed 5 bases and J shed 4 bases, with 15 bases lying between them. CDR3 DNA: TGCGCCAGCAGTGAAGGGGCTACCCTTTACAATGAGCAGTTCTTC. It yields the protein CASSEGATLYNEQFF.